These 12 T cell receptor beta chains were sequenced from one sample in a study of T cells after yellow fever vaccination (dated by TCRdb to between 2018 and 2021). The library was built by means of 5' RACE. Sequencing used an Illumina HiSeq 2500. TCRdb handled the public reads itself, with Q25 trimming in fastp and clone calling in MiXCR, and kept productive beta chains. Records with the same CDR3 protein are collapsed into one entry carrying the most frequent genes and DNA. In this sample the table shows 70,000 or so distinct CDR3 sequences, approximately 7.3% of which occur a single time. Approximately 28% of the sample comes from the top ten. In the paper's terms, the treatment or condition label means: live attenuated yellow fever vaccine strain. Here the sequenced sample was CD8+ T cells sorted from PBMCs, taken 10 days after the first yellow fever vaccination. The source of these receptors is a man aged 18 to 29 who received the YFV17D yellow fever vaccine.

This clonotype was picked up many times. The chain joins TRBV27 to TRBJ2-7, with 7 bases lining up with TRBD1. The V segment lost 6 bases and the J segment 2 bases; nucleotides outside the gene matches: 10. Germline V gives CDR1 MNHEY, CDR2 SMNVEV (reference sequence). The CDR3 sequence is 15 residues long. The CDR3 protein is CASRDREGLPYEQYF. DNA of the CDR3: TGTGCCAGCAGAGACAGGGAAGGTCTCCCCTACGAGCAGTACTTC.

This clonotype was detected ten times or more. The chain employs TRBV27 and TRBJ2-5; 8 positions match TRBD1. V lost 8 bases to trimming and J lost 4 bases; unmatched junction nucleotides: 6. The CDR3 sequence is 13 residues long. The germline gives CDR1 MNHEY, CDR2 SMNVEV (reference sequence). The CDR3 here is CASGRGQGETQYF. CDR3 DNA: TGTGCCAGCGGCAGGGGGCAGGGAGAGACCCAGTACTTC.

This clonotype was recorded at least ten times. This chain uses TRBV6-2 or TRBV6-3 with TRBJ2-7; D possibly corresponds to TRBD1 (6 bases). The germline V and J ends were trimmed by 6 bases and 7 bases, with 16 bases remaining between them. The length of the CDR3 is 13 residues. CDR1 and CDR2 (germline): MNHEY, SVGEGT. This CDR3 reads CASRKEDSEEQYF. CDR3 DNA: TGTGCCAGCAGAAAGGAGGACAGCGAAGAGCAGTACTTC.

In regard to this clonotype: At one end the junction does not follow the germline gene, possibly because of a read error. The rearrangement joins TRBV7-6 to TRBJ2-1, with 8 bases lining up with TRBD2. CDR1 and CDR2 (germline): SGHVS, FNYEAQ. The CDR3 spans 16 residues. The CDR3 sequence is CASSLGGGSSSNEQFF. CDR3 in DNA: TGTGCCAGCAGCTTAGGCGGGGGGAGCTCCTCCAATGAGCAGTTCTTC.

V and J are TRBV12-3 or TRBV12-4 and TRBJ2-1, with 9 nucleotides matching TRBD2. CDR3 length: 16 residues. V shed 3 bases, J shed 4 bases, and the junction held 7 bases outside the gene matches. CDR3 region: CASSFSGGGAYNEQFF. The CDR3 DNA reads TGTGCCAGCAGTTTTTCGGGCGGGGGGGCGTACAATGAGCAGTTCTTC.

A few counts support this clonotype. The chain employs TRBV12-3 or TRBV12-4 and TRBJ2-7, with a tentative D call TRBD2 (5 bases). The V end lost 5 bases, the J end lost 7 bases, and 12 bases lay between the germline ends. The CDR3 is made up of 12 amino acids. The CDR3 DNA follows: TGTGCCAGCAGTATTCGACCGGGGGAGCAGTACTTC. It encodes CASSIRPGEQYF.

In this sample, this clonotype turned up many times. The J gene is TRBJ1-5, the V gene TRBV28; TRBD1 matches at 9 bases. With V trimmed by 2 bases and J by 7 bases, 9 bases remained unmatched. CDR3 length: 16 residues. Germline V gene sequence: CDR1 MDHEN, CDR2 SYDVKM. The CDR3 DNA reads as TGTGCCAGCAGTTTACGACAGGGGGTGGTAGGACAGCCCCAGCATTTT. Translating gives CASSLRQGVVGQPQHF.

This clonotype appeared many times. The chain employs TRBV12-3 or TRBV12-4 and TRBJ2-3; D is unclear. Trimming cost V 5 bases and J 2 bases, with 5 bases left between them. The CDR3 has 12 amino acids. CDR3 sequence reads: CASSPNTDTQYF. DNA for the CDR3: TGTGCCAGCAGTCCCAACACAGATACGCAGTATTTT.

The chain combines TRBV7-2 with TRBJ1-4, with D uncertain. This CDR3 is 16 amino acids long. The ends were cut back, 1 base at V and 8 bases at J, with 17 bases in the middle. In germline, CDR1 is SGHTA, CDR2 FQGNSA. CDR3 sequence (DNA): TGTGCCAGCAGCTTAGGCTTACAGTCTCCCGGGGAAAAACTGTTTTTT. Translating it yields CASSLGLQSPGEKLFF.

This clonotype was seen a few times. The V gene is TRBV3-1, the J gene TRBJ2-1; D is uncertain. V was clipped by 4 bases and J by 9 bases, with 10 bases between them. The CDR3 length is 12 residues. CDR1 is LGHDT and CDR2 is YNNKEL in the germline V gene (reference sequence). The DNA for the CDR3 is TGTGCCAGCAGCCGCGGCGGCGTTGAGCAGTTCTTC. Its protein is CASSRGGVEQFF.

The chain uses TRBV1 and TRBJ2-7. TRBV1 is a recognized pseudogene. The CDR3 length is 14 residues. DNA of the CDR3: TGCACCAGCAGCGCCCAGACAGGGGCCCACGAGCAGTACGTC. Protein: CTSSAQTGAHEQYV.

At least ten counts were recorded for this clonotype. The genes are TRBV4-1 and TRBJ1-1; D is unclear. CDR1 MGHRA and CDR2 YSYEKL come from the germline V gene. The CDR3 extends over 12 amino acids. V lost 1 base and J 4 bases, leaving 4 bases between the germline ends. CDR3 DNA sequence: TGCGCCAGCAGCCAAGGGACCACTGAAGCTTTCTTT. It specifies CASSQGTTEAFF.